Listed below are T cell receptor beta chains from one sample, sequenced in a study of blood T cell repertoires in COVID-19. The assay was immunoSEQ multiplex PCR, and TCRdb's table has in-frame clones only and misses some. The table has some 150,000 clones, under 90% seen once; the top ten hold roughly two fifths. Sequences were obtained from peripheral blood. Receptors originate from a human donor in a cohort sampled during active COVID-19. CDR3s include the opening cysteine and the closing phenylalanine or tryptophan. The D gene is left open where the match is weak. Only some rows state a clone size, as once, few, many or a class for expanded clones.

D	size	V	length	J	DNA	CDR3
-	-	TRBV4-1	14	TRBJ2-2	TGCGCCAGCAGCCTCGGACAGATCACCGGGGAGCTGTTTTTT	CASSLGQITGELFF
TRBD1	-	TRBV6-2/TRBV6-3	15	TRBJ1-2	TGTGCCAGCAGTTACCCATGGGACAGGGGAAGTGGCTACACCTTC	CASSYPWDRGSGYTF
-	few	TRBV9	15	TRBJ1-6	TGTGCCAGCAGCGAAACAACCCTAGGTAATTCACCCCTCCACTTT	CASSETTLGNSPLHF
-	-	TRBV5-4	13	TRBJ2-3	TGTGCCAGCAAGGAGGGGGGGACAGATACGCAGTATTTT	CASKEGGTDTQYF
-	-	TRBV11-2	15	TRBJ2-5	TGTGCCAGCAGCTTAGATGGGCGGGGAAGGGAGACCCAGTACTTC	CASSLDGRGRETQYF
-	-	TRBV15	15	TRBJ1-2	TGTGCCACCAGCAGATCCAGGCAGGGAAACTATGGCTACACCTTC	CATSRSRQGNYGYTF
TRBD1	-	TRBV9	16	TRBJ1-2	TGTGCCAGCAGCGTCGGGACAGGGATGGAAAGTCTTGGCTACACCTTC	CASSVGTGMESLGYTF
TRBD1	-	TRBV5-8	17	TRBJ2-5	TGTGCCAGCAGCCGGGGACAGGGAAAGTGGGGACAAGAGACCCAGTACTTC	CASSRGQGKWGQETQYF
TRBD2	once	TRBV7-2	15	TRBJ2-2	TGTGCCAGCAGCTTAATGGGGAGGGGAGGCGAGGAGCTGTTTTTT	CASSLMGRGGEELFF
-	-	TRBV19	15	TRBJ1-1	TGTGCCAGTAGAGAGACAGGTCTCATGAACACTGAAGCTTTCTTT	CASRETGLMNTEAFF
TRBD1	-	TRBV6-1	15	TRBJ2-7	TGTGCCAGCAGTGAAAGGGTGACAGGGGCCTACGAGCAGTACTTC	CASSERVTGAYEQYF
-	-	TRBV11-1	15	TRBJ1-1	TGTGCCAGCAGCCCCCCGTCCCTTTCGGGCACTGAAGCTTTCTTT	CASSPPSLSGTEAFF
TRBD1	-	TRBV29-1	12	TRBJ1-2	TGCAGCGGATCCGGGACAGAAAATGGCTACACCTTC	CSGSGTENGYTF
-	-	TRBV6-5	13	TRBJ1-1	TGTGCCAGCACATACACAGGAAACACTGAAGCTTTCTTT	CASTYTGNTEAFF
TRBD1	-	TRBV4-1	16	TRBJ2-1	TGCGCCAGCAGCCAAGGAGCCGGACAGGGGTTGAATGAGCAGTTCTTC	CASSQGAGQGLNEQFF
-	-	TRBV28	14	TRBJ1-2	TGTGCCAGCACCACCTCGTACTCTAACTATGGCTACACCTTC	CASTTSYSNYGYTF
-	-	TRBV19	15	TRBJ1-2	TGTGCCAGTAGTCCCCGTCCAGAGTCACGCGGGGGCTACACCTTC	CASSPRPESRGGYTF
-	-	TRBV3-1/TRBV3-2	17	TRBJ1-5	TGTGCCAGCAGCCAAGACCTGGGGACATATAGCAATCAGCCCCAGCATTTT	CASSQDLGTYSNQPQHF
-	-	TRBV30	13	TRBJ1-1	TGTGCCTGGAGTGCTGATGTGGCCACTGAAGCTTTCTTT	CAWSADVATEAFF
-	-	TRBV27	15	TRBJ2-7	TGTGCCAGCAGTCCGATCTGGGGGCAGTTCTACGAGCAGTACTTC	CASSPIWGQFYEQYF
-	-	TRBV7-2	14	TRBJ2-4	TGTGCCAGCAGCTTGTCACTAGCCAAAAACATTCAGTACTTC	CASSLSLAKNIQYF
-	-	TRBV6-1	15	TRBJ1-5	TGTGCCAGCAGTGAAGGACGGGGAAGCAATCAGCCCCAGCATTTT	CASSEGRGSNQPQHF
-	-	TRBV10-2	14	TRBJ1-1	TGCGCCAGCAGTGTTGGGACTGACGGCACTGAAGCTTTCTTT	CASSVGTDGTEAFF
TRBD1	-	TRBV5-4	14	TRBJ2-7	TGTGCCAGCAGCTTGGGACAGGGTTTCTACGAGCAGTACTTC	CASSLGQGFYEQYF
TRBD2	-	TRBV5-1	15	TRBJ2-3	TGCGCCAGCAGCTTTGTACTAGCGGGGGTAGAAACGCAGTATTTT	CASSFVLAGVETQYF